The sample holds many counts of the clone carrying this T cell receptor beta chain. Its antigen is as yet unknown. This entry is derived from a study of early T cells in non-severe SARS-CoV-2 infection. About the research overall: Sequenced bulk RNA came from whole blood that was unsorted, and chains were unpaired.

The germline CDR1 and CDR2 sequences are SEHNR and FQNEAQ (reference sequence). The CDR3 is 13 residues long. V was pared by 5 bases and J by 4 bases, with 11 bases between. Study-level points and caveats: The VDJdb matching leaned toward anti-spike CD8 responses and overlooked private and CD4 specificities.

Tagging with unique molecular identifiers was applied to individual cDNA molecules. TCRdb called the 5' RACE reads again in MiXCR, with one record for every CDR3 protein. Of 25,000 to 30,000 distinct CDR3 sequences in the sample, more than 4% were seen once. This rearrangement joins TRBV7-9 to TRBJ1-1; D unclear. The sequence was obtained from an adult who was a healthcare worker with PCR-confirmed SARS-CoV-2 infection or an uninfected control (not recorded which). The sample consisted of whole blood. This CDR3 reads CASSRNSATEAFF. CDR3 nucleotide sequence: TGTGCCAGCAGCCGTAACTCGGCCACTGAAGCTTTCTTT.